Listed below are T cell receptor beta chains from one sample, sequenced in a study of control samples from healthy donors and cancer patients. Data came from immunoSEQ multiplex PCR; TCRdb stores just in-frame clones and leaves some out. The data hold roughly 400,000 clones, with 90% observed a single time. The sequenced material came from PBMCs. Receptors originate from a man between 35 and 55 years old with head and neck cancer. Both conserved end residues are part of each CDR3. Not every row has a clone size; where given, it reads once, few, many or a size class.

size,V,J,CDR3
-,TRBV7-9,TRBJ1-1,CASSLPGSNTEAFF
-,TRBV6-5,TRBJ1-2,CATAPEGQNYGYTF
-,TRBV7-9,TRBJ2-7,CASSLVGYEQYF
-,TRBV4-1,TRBJ1-4,CASSQVKTANEKLFF
-,TRBV19,TRBJ1-1,CASSPNRDTLNTEAFF
-,TRBV7-9,TRBJ2-7,CASSLVGGNYEQYF
-,TRBV18,TRBJ1-1,CASSPSLGRHNTEAFF
-,TRBV5-1,TRBJ1-5,CASSLGTGKGGNQPQHF
-,TRBV28,TRBJ1-5,CASKTASSGQPQHF
-,TRBV4-1,TRBJ2-7,CASSREGGSDGFSYEQYF
-,TRBV11-3,TRBJ2-1,CASSLGLAGDNEQFF
-,TRBV5-6,TRBJ2-7,CASSPSSLPNEQYF
-,TRBV7-3,TRBJ1-2,CASSSGPRSGAGYTF
-,TRBV3-1/TRBV3-2,TRBJ2-1,CASSQGGLAAYNEQFF
-,TRBV19,TRBJ2-7,CASKADTFAYEQYF
-,TRBV28,TRBJ1-1,CASSLSQGRAFF
-,TRBV6-4,TRBJ1-1,CASSDGPGRNTEAFF
-,TRBV30,TRBJ1-5,CAWSVRGWDSYQPQHF
-,TRBV19,TRBJ2-3,CASSIAGGSDTQYF
few,TRBV15,TRBJ2-6,CATSTGQGSGANVLTF
-,TRBV5-1,TRBJ1-1,CASSFDRDEAFF
-,TRBV5-6,TRBJ2-1,CASSFGGRNEQFF
-,TRBV29-1,TRBJ2-5,CSVDLAGGGTQYF
-,TRBV5-6,TRBJ2-7,CASSLGGATYEQYF
-,TRBV6-6,TRBJ2-2,CASSEDRGDTGELFF
-,TRBV6-2/TRBV6-3,TRBJ2-7,CASSYSRLAGRSYEQYF
-,TRBV3-1/TRBV3-2,TRBJ2-7,CASSQLQGWSEQYF
-,TRBV19,TRBJ1-5,CASSIVIKLGNQPQHF
once,TRBV19,TRBJ2-3,CASSSGGASTDTQYF
-,TRBV28,TRBJ2-7,CASSLTGTRYEQYF
-,TRBV30,TRBJ2-3,CAWSSADTQYF
-,TRBV11-2,TRBJ2-7,CASSLGRGDYEQYF
-,TRBV10-3,TRBJ1-2,CAISESPNGYTF
-,TRBV30,TRBJ2-7,CAWSITDSYEQYF
-,TRBV19,TRBJ2-1,CASSIAWRNSYNEQFF
-,TRBV27,TRBJ2-1,CASRPLGGGTYNEQFF
once,TRBV4-1,TRBJ2-1,CASSQLTPGLARSSEQFF
-,TRBV9,TRBJ2-1,CASSFSGVRSYNEQFF
-,TRBV7-8,TRBJ1-2,CASSFPGSYNYGYTF
-,TRBV4-1,TRBJ2-2,CASSQVLDLAGSRREELFF
-,TRBV10-3,TRBJ2-7,CAISEGPLGASYEQYF
-,TRBV6-6,TRBJ2-2,CASSLGSGELFF
-,TRBV10-3,TRBJ1-1,CAIITDTGGAFF
-,TRBV7-9,TRBJ2-7,CASNPTGRDYEQYF
-,TRBV6-5,TRBJ2-7,CASMGRVSSYEQYF
-,TRBV5-8,TRBJ1-4,CASRLDRGGEKLFF
-,TRBV6-4,TRBJ2-7,CASSDGENRGYEQYF
-,TRBV7-3,TRBJ1-1,CASSQGGRDTEAFF
-,TRBV24-1,TRBJ2-2,CATSRQGNTGELFF
-,TRBV4-3,TRBJ1-6,CASRGQGNSPLHF
-,TRBV19,TRBJ1-3,CASSARDGISGNTIYF
-,TRBV5-1,TRBJ2-5,CASSLGDLRSETQYF
once,TRBV30,TRBJ1-5,CAWSAGAGQPQHF
-,TRBV27,TRBJ1-4,CASTSGLRKKLFF
-,TRBV29-1,TRBJ1-2,CSVRDRGNYGYTF